The present T cell receptor beta chain was sequenced within a study of T cell clones after liver transplantation. As regards this clone: No antigen is known for it.

Trimming removed 6 bases from V and 10 bases from J; junction bases left unmatched: 9. Per germline, CDR1 MNHEY and CDR2 SMNVEV (reference sequence). The CDR3 contains 14 residues. General observations from the study: Graft donor-reactive T cells possibly entered the graft instead of undergoing deletion.

Data came from immunoSEQ multiplex PCR; TCRdb stores just in-frame clones and leaves some out. The sample comprises 45,000 to 60,000 clones, approximately 87% of which are singletons, and around an eighth rests with the top ten. This sequence joins TRBV27 and TRBJ2-1, with 10 bases lining up with TRBD2. The TCR sequence derives from a human patient who received a liver transplant. The graft donor may account for some of the T cells. Material: CD8+ T cells from blood, obtained 12 months after liver transplant. CDR3 loop: CASSLAGDLREQFF. As DNA, the CDR3 is TGTGCCAGCAGCCTAGCGGGAGACCTTCGAGAGCAGTTCTTC.